The entry that follows covers one T cell receptor beta chain sequence. The target antigen is unknown. The sample is drawn from a study of OX40 agonist ivuxolimab in advanced cancers. About the research overall: Ivuxolimab, an agonistic anti-OX40 (CD134) antibody, was given to patients. The group had a mean age of around 64 years, ranged from roughly 20 to 79, and was 82.7% male. General study results and limits: At 0.1 to 3.0 mg/kg and by week 6, clonal expansion occurred in CD4+ and CD8+ blood T cells.

Repertoires were generated with immunoSEQ multiplex PCR, while TCRdb's copy carries only in-frame clones and drops some. The sample lists about 70,000 clones; 90% to 95% were seen once. This CDR3 region has 13 residues. V lost 4 bases, J lost 7 bases, and 14 bases lay in between. The germline V gene has CDR1 SGHAT and CDR2 FQNNGV. The sequence was collected from an adult with an advanced solid tumor such as melanoma, head and neck, liver or kidney cancer. The J gene is TRBJ2-7, the V gene TRBV11-2; D possibly corresponds to TRBD1 (5 bases). The sample consisted of CD4+ or CD8+ T cells sorted from blood, taken in a trial of the OX40 agonist ivuxolimab. CDR3 residues: CASSSGHPLEQYF. The CDR3 DNA is TGTGCCAGCAGCTCAGGACACCCCCTGGAGCAGTACTTC. Full variable domain (outside the CDR3, taken from reference TRBV11-2 and TRBJ2-7): EAGVAQSPRYKIIEKRQSVAFWCNPISGHATLYWYQQILGQGPKLLIQFQNNGVVDDSQLPKDRFSAERLKGVDSTLKIQPAKLEDSAVYLCASSSGHPLEQYFGPGTRLTVT.